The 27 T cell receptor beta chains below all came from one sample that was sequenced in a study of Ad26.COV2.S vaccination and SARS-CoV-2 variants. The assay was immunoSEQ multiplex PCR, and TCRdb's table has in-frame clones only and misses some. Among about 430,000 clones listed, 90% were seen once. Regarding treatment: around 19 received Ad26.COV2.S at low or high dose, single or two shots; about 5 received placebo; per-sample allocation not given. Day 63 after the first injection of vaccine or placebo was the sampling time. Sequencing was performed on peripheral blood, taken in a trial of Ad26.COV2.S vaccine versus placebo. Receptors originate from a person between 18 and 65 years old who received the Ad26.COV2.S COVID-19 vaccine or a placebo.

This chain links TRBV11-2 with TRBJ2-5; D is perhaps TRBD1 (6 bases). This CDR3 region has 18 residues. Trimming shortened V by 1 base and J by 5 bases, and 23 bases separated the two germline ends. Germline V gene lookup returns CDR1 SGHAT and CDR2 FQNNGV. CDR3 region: CASSLGSLGQRVRETQYF. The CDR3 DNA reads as TGTGCCAGCAGCTTAGGGTCGCTAGGACAGAGGGTCCGGGAGACCCAGTACTTC.

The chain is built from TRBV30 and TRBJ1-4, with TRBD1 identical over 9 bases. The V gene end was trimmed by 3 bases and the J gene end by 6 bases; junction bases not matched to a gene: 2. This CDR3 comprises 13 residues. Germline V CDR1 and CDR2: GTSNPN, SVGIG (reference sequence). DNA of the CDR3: TGTGCCTGGAGCGGGACAGGGTATGAAAAACTGTTTTTT. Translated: CAWSGTGYEKLFF. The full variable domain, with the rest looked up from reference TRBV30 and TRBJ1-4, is SQTIHQWPATLVQPVGSPLSLECTVEGTSNPNLYWYRQAAGRGLQLLFYSVGIGQISSEVPQNLSASRPQDRQFILSSKKLLLSDSGFYLCAWSGTGYEKLFFGSGTQLSVL.

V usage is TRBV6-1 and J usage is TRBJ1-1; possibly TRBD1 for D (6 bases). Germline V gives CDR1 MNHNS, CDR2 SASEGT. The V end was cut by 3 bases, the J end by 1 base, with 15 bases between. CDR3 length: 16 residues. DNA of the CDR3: TGTGCCAGCAGTGACCTCAGAGGGGGACCGAACACTGAAGCTTTCTTT. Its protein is CASSDLRGGPNTEAFF.

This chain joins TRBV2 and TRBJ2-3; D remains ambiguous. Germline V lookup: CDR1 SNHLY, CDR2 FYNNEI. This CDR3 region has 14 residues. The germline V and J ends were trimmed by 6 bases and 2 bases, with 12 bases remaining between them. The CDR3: CASSGPPNTDTQYF. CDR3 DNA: TGTGCCAGCAGCGGGCCGCCTAACACAGATACGCAGTATTTT.

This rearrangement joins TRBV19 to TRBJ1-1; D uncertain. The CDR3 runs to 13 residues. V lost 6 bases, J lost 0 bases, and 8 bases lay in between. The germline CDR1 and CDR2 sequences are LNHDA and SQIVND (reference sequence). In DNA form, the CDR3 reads TGTGCCAGTAGGGGCAACTTGAACACTGAAGCTTTCTTT. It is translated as CASRGNLNTEAFF.

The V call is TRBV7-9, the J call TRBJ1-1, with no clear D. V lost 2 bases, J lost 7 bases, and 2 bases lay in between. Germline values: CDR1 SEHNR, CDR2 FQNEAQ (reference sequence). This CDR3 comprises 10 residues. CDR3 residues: CASSLFEAFF. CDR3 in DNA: TGTGCCAGCAGCTTATTTGAAGCTTTCTTT.

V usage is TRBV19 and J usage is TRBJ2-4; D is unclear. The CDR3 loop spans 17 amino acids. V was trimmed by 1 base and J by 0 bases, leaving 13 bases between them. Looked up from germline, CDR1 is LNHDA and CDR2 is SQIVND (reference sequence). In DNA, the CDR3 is TGTGCCAGTAGTATAGTTTCCTTTGGGGTAGCCAAAAACATTCAGTACTTC. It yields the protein CASSIVSFGVAKNIQYF.

This CDR3 reads CASSQTGDYNSPLHF. In DNA, the CDR3 is TGCGCCAGCAGCCAAACGGGGGACTATAATTCACCCCTCCACTTT. This rearrangement joins TRBV4-1 to TRBJ1-6, with D possibly matching TRBD1 (5 bases). This CDR3 is 15 amino acids long. The germline V and J ends were trimmed by 2 bases and 3 bases, with 8 bases remaining between them. Germline CDR1 reads MGHRA; CDR2 reads YSYEKL.

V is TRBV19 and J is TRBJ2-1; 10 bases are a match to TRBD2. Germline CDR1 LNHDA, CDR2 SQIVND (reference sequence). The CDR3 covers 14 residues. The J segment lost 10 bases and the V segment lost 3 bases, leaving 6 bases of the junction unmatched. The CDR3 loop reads CASSIHGLAEEQFF. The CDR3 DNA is TGTGCCAGTAGTATCCACGGACTAGCGGAAGAGCAGTTCTTC.

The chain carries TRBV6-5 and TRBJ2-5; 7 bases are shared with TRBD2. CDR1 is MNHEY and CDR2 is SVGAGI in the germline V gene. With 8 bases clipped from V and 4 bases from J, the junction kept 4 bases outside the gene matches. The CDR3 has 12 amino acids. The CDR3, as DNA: TGTGCCAGCCGGGCGGGAGTAGAGACCCAGTACTTC. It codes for CASRAGVETQYF.

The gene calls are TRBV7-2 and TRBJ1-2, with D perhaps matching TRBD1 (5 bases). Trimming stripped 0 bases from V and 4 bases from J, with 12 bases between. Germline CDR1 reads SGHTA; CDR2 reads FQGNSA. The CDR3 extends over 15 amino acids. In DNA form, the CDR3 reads TGTGCCAGCAGCTTAGCGGGGCACGGAGGCTATGGCTACACCTTC. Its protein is CASSLAGHGGYGYTF. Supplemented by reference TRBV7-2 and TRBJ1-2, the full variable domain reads GAGVSQSPSNKVTEKGKDVELRCDPISGHTALYWYRQSLGQGLEFLIYFQGNSAPDKSGLPSDRFSAERTGGSVSTLTIQRTQQEDSAVYLCASSLAGHGGYGYTFGSGTRLTVV.

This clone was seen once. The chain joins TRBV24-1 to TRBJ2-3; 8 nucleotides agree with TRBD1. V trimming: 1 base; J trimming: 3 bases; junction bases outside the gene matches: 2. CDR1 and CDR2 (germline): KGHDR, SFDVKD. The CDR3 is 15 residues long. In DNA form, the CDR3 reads TGTGCCACCAGTGATTTTAGACAGGGGACAGATACGCAGTATTTT. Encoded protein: CATSDFRQGTDTQYF.

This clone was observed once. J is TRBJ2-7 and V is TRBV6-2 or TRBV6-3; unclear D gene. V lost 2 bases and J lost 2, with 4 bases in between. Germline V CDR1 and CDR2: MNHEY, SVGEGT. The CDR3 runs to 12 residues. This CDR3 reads CASSYPTYEQYF. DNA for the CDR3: TGTGCCAGCAGTTACCCTACCTACGAGCAGTACTTC.

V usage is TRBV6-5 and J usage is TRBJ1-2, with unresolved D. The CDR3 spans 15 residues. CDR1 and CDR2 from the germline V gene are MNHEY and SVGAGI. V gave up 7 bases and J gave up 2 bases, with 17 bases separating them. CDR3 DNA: TGTGCCAGCATTCTCCACCCCCAGGAGAACTATGGCTACACCTTC. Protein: CASILHPQENYGYTF.

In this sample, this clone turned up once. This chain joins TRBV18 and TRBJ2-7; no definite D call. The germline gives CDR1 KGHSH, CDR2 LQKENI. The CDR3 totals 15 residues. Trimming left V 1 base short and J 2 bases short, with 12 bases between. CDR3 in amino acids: CASSPQSTAPYEQYF. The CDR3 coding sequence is TGTGCCAGCTCACCACAAAGCACAGCACCCTACGAGCAGTACTTC.

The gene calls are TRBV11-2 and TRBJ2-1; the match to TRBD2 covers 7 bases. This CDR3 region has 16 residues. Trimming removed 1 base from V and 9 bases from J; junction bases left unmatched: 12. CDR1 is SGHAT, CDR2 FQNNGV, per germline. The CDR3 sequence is CASSLVGQAGIGEQFF. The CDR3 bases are TGTGCCAGCAGCTTAGTGGGTCAAGCGGGAATAGGTGAGCAGTTCTTC.

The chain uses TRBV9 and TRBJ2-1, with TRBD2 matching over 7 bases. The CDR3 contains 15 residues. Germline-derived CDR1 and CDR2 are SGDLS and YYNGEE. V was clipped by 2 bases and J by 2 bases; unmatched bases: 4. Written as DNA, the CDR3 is TGTGCCAGCAGCGTCGCGGGACTAACCTACAATGAGCAGTTCTTC. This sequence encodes CASSVAGLTYNEQFF.

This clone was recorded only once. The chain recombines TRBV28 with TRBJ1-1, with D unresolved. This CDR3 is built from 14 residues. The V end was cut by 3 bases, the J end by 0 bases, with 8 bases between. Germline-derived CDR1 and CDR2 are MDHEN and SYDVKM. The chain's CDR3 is CASSFRGMNTEAFF. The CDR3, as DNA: TGTGCCAGCAGTTTCCGAGGGATGAACACTGAAGCTTTCTTT.

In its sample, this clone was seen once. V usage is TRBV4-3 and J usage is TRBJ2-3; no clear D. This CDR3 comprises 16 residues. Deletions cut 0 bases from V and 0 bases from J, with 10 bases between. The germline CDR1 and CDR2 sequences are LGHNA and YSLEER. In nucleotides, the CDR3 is TGCGCCAGCAGCCAAGAATCTGGACCCAGCACAGATACGCAGTATTTT. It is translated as CASSQESGPSTDTQYF.

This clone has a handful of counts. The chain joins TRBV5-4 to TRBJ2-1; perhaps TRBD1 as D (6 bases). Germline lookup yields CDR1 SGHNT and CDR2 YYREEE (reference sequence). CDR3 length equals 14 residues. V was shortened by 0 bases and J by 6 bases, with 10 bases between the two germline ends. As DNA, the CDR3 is TGTGCCAGCAGCTTGGTGGGGGCTGGCAATGAGCAGTTCTTC. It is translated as CASSLVGAGNEQFF.

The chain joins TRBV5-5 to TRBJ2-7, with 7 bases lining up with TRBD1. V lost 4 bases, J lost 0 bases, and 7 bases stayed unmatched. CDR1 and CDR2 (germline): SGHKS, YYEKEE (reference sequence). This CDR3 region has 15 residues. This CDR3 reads CASSIDRQGSYEQYF. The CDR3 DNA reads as TGTGCCAGCAGCATAGACAGACAGGGCTCCTACGAGCAGTACTTC. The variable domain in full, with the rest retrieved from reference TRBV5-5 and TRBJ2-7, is DAGVTQSPTHLIKTRGQQVTLRCSPISGHKSVSWYQQVLGQGPQFIFQYYEKEERGRGNFPDRFSARQFPNYSSELNVNALLLGDSALYLCASSIDRQGSYEQYFGPGTRLTVT.

DNA for the CDR3: TGCGCCAGCAGCTCCCTTTCTGGGAGGGACACTGAAGCTTTCTTT. Residues: CASSSLSGRDTEAFF. V and J are TRBV5-1 and TRBJ1-1; D is unresolved. The germline gives CDR1 SGHRS, CDR2 YFSETQ. The CDR3 runs to 15 residues. V was clipped by 3 bases and J by 3 bases, with 15 bases between them. Using reference TRBV5-1 and TRBJ1-1 for the parts outside the CDR3, the full variable domain is KAGVTQTPRYLIKTRGQQVTLSCSPISGHRSVSWYQQTPGQGLQFLFEYFSETQRNKGNFPGRFSGRQFSNSRSEMNVSTLELGDSALYLCASSSLSGRDTEAFFGQGTRLTVV.

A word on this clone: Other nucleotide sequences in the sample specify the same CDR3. CDR3 DNA sequence: TGTGCCTGGTCAGGGGGCGGAGAGACCCAGTACTTC. Translating gives CAWSGGGETQYF. The V and J genes are TRBV30 and TRBJ2-5; 8 bases align to TRBD1. The CDR3 consists of 12 residues. The J segment lost 4 bases and the V segment lost 5 bases, leaving 3 bases of the junction unmatched. Per the germline V gene, CDR1 is GTSNPN and CDR2 is SVGIG (reference sequence).

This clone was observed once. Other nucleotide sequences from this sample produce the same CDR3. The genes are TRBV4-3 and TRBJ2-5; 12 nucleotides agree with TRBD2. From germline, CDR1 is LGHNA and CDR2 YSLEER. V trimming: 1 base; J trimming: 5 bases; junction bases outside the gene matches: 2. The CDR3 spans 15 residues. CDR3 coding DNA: TGCGCCAGCAGCCAAGGACTAGCGGGAGTGGAGACCCAGTACTTC. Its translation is CASSQGLAGVETQYF.

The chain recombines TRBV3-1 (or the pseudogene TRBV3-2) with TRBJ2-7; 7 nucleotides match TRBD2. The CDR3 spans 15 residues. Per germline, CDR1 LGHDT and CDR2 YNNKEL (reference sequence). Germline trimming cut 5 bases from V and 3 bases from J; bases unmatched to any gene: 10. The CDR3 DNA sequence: TGTGCCAGCAGCATAGGACTAGAGAGCTTCTACGAGCAGTACTTC. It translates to CASSIGLESFYEQYF.

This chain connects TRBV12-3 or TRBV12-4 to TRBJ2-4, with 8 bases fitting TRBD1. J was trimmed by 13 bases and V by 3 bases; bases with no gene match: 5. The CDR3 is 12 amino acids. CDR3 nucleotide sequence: TGTGCCAGCAGTTTGGGACAGGCGAACCAGTACTTC. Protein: CASSLGQANQYF.

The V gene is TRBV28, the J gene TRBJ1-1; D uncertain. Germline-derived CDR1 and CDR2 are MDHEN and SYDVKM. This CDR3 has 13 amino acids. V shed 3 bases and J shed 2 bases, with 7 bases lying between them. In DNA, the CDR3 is TGTGCCAGCAGTTTCGGGCCTAACACTGAAGCTTTCTTT. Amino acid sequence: CASSFGPNTEAFF.